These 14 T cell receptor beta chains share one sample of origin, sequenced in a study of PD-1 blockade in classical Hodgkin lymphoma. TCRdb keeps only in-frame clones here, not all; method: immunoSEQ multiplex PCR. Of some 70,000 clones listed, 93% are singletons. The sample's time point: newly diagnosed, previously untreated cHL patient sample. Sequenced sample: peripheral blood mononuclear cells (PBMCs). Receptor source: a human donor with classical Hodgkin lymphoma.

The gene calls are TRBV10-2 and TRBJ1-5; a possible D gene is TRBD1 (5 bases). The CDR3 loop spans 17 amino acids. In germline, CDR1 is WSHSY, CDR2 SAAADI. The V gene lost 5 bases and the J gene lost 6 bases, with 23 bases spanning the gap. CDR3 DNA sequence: TGCGCCAGCAGTCCCGGGGAGGGAGGGGCCCCCCGTCAGCCCCAGCATTTT. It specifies CASSPGEGGAPRQPQHF.

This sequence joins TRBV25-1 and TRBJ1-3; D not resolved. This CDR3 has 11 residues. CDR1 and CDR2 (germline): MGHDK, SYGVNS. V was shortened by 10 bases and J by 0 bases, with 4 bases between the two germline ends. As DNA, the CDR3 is TGTGCCACCAACTCTGGAAACACCATATATTTT. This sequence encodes CATNSGNTIYF. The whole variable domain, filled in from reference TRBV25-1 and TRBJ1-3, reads EADIYQTPRYLVIGTGKKITLECSQTMGHDKMYWYQQDPGMELHLIHYSYGVNSTEKGDLSSESTVSRIRTEHFPLTLESARPSHTSQYLCATNSGNTIYFGEGSWLTVV.

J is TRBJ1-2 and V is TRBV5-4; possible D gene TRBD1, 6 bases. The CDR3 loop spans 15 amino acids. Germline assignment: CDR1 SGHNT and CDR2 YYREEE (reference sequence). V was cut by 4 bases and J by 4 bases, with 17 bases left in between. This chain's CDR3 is CASSEASDRTYGYTF. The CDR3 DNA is TGTGCCAGCAGCGAAGCCTCGGACAGAACCTATGGCTACACCTTC.

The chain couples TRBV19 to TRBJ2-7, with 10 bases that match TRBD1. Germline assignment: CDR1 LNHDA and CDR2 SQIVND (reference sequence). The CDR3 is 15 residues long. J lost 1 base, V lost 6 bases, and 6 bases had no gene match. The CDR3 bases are TGTGCCAGTAGCCGGGACAGGGGCCCATCCTACGAGCAGTACTTC. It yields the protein CASSRDRGPSYEQYF.

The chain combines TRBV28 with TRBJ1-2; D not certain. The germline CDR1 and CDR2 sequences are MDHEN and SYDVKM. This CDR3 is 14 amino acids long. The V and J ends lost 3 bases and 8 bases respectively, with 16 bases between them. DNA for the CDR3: TGTGCCAGCAGTTTTGGAGGGTGGGATCAGGGCTACACCTTC. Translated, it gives CASSFGGWDQGYTF.

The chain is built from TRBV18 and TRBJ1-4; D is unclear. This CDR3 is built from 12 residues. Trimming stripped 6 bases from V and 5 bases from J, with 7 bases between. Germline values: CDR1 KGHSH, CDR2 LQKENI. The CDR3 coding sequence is TGTGCCAGCTCCCGAGAAAATGAAAAACTGTTTTTT. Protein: CASSRENEKLFF.

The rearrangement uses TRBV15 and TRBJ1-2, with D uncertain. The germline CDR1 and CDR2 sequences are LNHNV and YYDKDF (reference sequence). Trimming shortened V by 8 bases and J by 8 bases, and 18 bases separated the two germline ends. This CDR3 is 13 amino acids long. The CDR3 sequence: CATSLRNLYGYTF. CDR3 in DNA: TGTGCCACCTCTTTAAGGAACCTCTACGGCTACACCTTC.

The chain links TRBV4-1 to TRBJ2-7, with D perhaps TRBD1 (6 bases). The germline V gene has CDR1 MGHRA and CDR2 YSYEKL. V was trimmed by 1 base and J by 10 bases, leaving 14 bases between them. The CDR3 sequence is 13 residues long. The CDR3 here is CASSQVSGVNQYF. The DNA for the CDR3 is TGCGCCAGCAGCCAAGTATCAGGGGTTAATCAGTACTTC.

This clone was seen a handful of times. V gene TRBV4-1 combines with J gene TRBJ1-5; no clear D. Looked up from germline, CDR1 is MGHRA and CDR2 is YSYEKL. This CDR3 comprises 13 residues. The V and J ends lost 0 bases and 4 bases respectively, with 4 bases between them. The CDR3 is CASSQERNQPQHF. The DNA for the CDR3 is TGCGCCAGCAGCCAAGAAAGGAATCAGCCCCAGCATTTT.

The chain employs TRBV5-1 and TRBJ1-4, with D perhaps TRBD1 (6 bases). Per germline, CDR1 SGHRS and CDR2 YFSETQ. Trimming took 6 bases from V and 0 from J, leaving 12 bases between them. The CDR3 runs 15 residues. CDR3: CASKGDTSTNEKLFF. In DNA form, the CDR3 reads TGCGCCAGCAAGGGGGACACCTCAACTAATGAAAAACTGTTTTTT. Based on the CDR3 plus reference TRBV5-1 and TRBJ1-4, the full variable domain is KAGVTQTPRYLIKTRGQQVTLSCSPISGHRSVSWYQQTPGQGLQFLFEYFSETQRNKGNFPGRFSGRQFSNSRSEMNVSTLELGDSALYLCASKGDTSTNEKLFFGSGTQLSVL.

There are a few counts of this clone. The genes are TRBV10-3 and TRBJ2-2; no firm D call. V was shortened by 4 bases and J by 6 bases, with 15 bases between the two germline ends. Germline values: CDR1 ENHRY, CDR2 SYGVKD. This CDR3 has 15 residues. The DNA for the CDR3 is TGTGCCATCAGTGCCCACGTTGGTATGGCCGGGGAGCTGTTTTTT. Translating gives CAISAHVGMAGELFF.

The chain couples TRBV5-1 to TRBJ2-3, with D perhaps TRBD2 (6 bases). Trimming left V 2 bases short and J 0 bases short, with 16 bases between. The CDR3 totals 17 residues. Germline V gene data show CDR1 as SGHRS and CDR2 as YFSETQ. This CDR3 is CASSFEGSGHSTDTQYF. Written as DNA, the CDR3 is TGCGCCAGCAGCTTTGAGGGTAGCGGCCACAGCACAGATACGCAGTATTTT.

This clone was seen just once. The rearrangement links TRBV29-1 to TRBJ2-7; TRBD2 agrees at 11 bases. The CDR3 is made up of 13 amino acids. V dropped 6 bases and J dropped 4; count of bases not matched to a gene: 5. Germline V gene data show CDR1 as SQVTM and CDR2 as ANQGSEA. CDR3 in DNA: TGCAGCGTCGGACTAGCGGGTGTTTACGAGCAGTACTTC. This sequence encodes CSVGLAGVYEQYF.

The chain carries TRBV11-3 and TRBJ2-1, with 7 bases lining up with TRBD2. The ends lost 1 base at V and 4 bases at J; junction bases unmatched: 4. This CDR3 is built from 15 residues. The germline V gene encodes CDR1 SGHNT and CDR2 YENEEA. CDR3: CASSLGLADYNEQFF. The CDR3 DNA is TGTGCCAGCAGCTTAGGTCTAGCGGATTACAATGAGCAGTTCTTC.